The sequence of this T cell receptor (beta chain) was determined in a study of early T cells in non-severe SARS-CoV-2 infection. TCRdb redid the calling of the 5' RACE reads with MiXCR, one entry per CDR3 protein. Of about 69,000 distinct CDR3 sequences in the sample, over 3.5% were seen once. This clonotype was counted a few times. The CDR3 is 13 residues long. Germline assignment: CDR1 MNHEY and CDR2 SVGEGT. V lost 8 bases, J lost 10 bases, and 10 bases stayed unmatched. V is TRBV6-2 or TRBV6-3 and J is TRBJ1-1; 10 bases fit TRBD1. This specimen was whole blood, taken at baseline. The TCR was taken from an adult who was a healthcare worker with PCR-confirmed SARS-CoV-2 infection or an uninfected control (not recorded which). The donor label of this sample is uncertain. This CDR3 is CASRIPGQGIAFF. The CDR3 coding sequence is TGTGCCAGCCGAATACCGGGACAGGGGATAGCTTTCTTT.